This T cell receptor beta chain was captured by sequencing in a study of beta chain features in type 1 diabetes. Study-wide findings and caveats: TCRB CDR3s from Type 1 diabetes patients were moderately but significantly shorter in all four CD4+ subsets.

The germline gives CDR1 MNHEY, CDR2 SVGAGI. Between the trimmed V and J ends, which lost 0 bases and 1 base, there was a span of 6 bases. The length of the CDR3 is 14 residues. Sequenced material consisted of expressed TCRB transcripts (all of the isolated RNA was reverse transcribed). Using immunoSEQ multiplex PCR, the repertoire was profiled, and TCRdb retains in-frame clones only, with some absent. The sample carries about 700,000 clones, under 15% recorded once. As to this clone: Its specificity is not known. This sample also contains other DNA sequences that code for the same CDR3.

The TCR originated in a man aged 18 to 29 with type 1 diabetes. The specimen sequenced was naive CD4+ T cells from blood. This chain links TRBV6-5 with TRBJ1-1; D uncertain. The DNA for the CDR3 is TGTGCCAGCAGTTACTCAGGCAGGAACACTGAAGCTTTCTTT. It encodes CASSYSGRNTEAFF.